One sample yielded the 5 T cell receptor beta chains listed below, sequenced in a study of cytomegalovirus exposure and HLA in healthy donors. Primers included in the PCR were 60 Vbeta and 13 Jbeta primers. Only in-frame clones appear in the TCRdb table, and some are missing; sequencing was by immunoSEQ multiplex PCR. The profile covers 70,000 to 95,000 clones, with roughly 80% appearing a single time and 1.5% to 2% taken by the ten largest. Sequencing input: PBMCs. Receptor source: a woman aged 25 to 39 in good health and CMV-seronegative.

The rearrangement uses TRBV6-5 and TRBJ2-5, with 11 bases aligning to TRBD2. V was pared by 2 bases and J by 3 bases, with 2 bases of the junction left unmatched. The germline gives CDR1 MNHEY, CDR2 SVGAGI. The CDR3 is made up of 15 amino acids. The CDR3 sequence: CASSYQGLAEETQYF. The CDR3 DNA reads as TGTGCCAGCAGTTACCAGGGACTAGCGGAAGAGACCCAGTACTTC.

The chain couples TRBV9 to TRBJ2-2, with D maybe TRBD2 (6 bases). Germline V gene lookup returns CDR1 SGDLS and CDR2 YYNGEE. The ends were cut back, 0 bases at V and 2 bases at J, with 8 bases in the middle. This CDR3 spans 15 amino acids. CDR3 bases: TGTGCCAGCAGCGTAGACGGGGGAAACACCGGGGAGCTGTTTTTT. Translated, it gives CASSVDGGNTGELFF.

This chain's CDR3 is CASIGQVNGNYGYTF. As DNA, the CDR3 is TGTGCCAGTATTGGACAGGTTAATGGTAACTATGGCTACACCTTC. The chain has TRBV19 and TRBJ1-2; TRBD1 matches at 7 bases. Trimming cost V 7 bases and J 1 base; bases outside gene matches: 9. Per the germline V gene, CDR1 is LNHDA and CDR2 is SQIVND (reference sequence). The length of the CDR3 is 15 residues.

This rearrangement joins TRBV7-8 to TRBJ1-1; 9 positions agree with TRBD1. The V gene's germline CDR1 is SGHVS and CDR2 FQNEAQ. The CDR3 is 13 amino acids. V lost 2 bases, J lost 9 bases, and 4 bases stayed unmatched. CDR3 sequence (DNA): TGTGCCAGCAGCTTACCGGGACAGGGCAAAGCTTTCTTT. Amino acid sequence: CASSLPGQGKAFF.

The chain recombines TRBV5-1 with TRBJ1-2, with 10 bases fitting TRBD1. This CDR3 spans 15 amino acids. V was clipped by 1 base and J by 6 bases; unmatched bases: 6. Germline V gives CDR1 SGHRS, CDR2 YFSETQ. This CDR3 reads CASSLTGQGYDGYTF. CDR3 coding DNA: TGCGCCAGCAGCTTGACGGGACAGGGGTATGATGGCTACACCTTC.